This T cell receptor (beta chain) was obtained from a study of blood T cell repertoires in COVID-19. Study details: The United States, Italy and Spain were the sources of the acute and convalescent COVID-19 samples. Nucleic acid was either cDNA or gDNA, and it came from T cells, B-cell-depleted T cells, or PBMCs.

Per the germline V gene, CDR1 is MNHEY and CDR2 is SVGAGI. CDR3 length: 12 amino acids. V was trimmed by 6 bases and J by 2 bases, leaving 8 bases between them. As originally analysed: Estimated nucleated cell counts came from reference gene primer amplification. Using immunoSEQ multiplex PCR, the repertoire was profiled, and TCRdb retains in-frame clones only, with some absent. V and J calls and clone size are copied from that table; D and trimming were computed from the DNA. The sample shows tens of thousands of clones, 80% to 90% of them seen only once. The sequence derives from a woman older than 75 with active COVID-19. V gene TRBV6-5 combines with J gene TRBJ2-7; unclear D gene. The specimen sequenced was peripheral blood. The CDR3 coding sequence is TGTGCCAGCAGAGATCGAGCCTACGAGCAGTACTTC. Its protein is CASRDRAYEQYF.